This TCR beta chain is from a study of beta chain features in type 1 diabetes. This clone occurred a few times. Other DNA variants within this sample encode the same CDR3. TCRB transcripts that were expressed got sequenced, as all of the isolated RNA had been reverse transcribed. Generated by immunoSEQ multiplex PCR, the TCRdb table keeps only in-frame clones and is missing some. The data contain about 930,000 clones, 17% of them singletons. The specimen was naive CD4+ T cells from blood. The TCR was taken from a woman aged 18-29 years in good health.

The CDR3 DNA sequence: TGTGCCAGCAGCTTGGGACTAGCGGGTACAGATACGCAGTATTTT. Translated: CASSLGLAGTDTQYF. The chain combines TRBV7-9 with TRBJ2-3; TRBD2 agrees at 12 bases. Germline CDR1 is SEHNR and CDR2 is FQNEAQ (reference sequence). Unmatched junction bases numbered 1, after V lost 3 bases and J lost 3 bases. The CDR3 covers 15 residues.